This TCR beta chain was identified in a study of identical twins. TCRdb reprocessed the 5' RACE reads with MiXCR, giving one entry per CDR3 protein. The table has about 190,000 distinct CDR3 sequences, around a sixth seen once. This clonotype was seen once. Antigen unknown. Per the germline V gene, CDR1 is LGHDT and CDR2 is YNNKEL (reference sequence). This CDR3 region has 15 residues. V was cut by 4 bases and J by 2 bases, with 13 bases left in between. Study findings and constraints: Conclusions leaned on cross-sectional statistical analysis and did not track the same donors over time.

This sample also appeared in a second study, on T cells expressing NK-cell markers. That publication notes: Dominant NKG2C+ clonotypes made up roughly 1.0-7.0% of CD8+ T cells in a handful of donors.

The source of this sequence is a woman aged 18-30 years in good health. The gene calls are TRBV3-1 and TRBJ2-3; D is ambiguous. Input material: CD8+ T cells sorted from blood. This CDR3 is CASSPPLKTTDTQYF. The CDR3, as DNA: TGTGCCAGCAGCCCCCCCCTGAAAACCACAGATACGCAGTATTTT.